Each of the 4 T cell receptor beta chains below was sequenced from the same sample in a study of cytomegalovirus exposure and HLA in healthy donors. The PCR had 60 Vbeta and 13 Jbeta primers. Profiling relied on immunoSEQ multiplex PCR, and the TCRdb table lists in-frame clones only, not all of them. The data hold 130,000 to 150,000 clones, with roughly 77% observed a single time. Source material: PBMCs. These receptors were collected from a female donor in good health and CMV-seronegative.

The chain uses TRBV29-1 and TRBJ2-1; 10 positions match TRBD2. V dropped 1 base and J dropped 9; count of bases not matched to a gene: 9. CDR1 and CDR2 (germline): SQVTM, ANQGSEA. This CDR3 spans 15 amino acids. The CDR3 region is CSVEAWTSGGGEQFF. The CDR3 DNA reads TGCAGCGTTGAAGCATGGACTAGCGGAGGAGGTGAGCAGTTCTTC.

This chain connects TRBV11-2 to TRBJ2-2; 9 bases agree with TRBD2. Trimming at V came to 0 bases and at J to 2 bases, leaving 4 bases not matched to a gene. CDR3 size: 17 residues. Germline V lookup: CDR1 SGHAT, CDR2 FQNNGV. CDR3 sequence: CASSLDGLAGNTGELFF. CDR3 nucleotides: TGTGCCAGCAGCTTAGACGGGCTAGCGGGAAACACCGGGGAGCTGTTTTTT.

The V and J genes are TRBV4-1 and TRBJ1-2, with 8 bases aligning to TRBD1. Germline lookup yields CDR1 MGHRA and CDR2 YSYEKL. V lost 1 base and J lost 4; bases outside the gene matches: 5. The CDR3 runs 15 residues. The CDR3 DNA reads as TGCGCCAGCAGCCAAGGACCGGGACAGGCCTATGGCTACACCTTC. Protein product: CASSQGPGQAYGYTF.

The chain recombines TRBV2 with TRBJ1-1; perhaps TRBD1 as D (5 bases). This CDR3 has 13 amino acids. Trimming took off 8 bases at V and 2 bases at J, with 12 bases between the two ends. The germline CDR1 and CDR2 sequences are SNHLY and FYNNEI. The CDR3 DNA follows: TGTGCCAGCGGCCGACAGTTTAACACTGAAGCTTTCTTT. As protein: CASGRQFNTEAFF.